A selection of T cell receptor beta chains follows, all from one sample in a study of post-analysis software for immune sequencing data. TCRdb reprocessed the PCR reads with MiXCR, giving one entry per CDR3 protein. The sample holds about 820,000 distinct CDR3 sequences, 53% seen once. The sequenced sample was blood. These receptors were taken from a girl aged 10 to 17 with multiple sclerosis. CDR3s include the opening cysteine and the closing phenylalanine or tryptophan. A D gene is named only where the DNA matches it firmly. Size tells how often a clone was seen (once, few, many) or the class of an expanded clone, and some rows leave it out.

size | J | V | D | CDR3 | DNA
. | TRBJ2-3 | TRBV20-1 | . | CSAKAFKGGSTDTQYF | TGCAGTGCTAAAGCGTTCAAGGGCGGGAGCACAGATACGCAGTATTTT
. | TRBJ2-1 | TRBV10-3 | TRBD2 | CAIISPRLPPGGNEQFF | TGTGCCATCATTTCACCCAGATTGCCGCCGGGGGGCAATGAGCAGTTCTTC
. | TRBJ2-7 | TRBV12-3/TRBV12-4 | TRBD1 | CASSPGQWYEQYF | TGTGCCAGCAGCCCGGGACAGTGGTACGAGCAGTACTTC
. | TRBJ1-3 | TRBV18 | . | CASSPNGIASSGNTIYF | TGTGCCAGCTCACCAAATGGCATCGCCAGCTCTGGAAACACCATATATTTT
few | TRBJ2-5 | TRBV2 | . | CASSGGWQETQYF | TGTGCCAGCTCAGGAGGGTGGCAAGAGACCCAGTACTTC
. | TRBJ2-7 | TRBV20-1 | TRBD1 | CSARKIRQGTYEQYF | TGCAGTGCTAGAAAAATAAGACAGGGAACCTACGAGCAGTACTTC
. | TRBJ2-7 | TRBV13 | TRBD1 | CASTGTGFGIYEQYF | TGTGCCAGCACGGGGACAGGGTTCGGGATCTACGAGCAGTACTTC
. | TRBJ2-7 | TRBV9 | TRBD2 | CASSPRTSGLSYEQYF | TGTGCCAGCAGCCCTCGGACTAGCGGGCTCTCCTACGAGCAGTACTTC
. | TRBJ2-1 | TRBV7-9 | TRBD1 | CASRPQGTSSYSGQFF | TGTGCCAGCAGGCCACAGGGGACGAGCTCCTACAGTGGGCAGTTCTTC
. | TRBJ2-3 | TRBV7-2 | . | CASSESLAPRGTDTQYF | TGTGCCAGCAGCGAATCATTGGCCCCGAGAGGTACAGATACGCAGTATTTT
few | TRBJ2-2 | TRBV7-8 | . | CASRQREYRDRGTGELFF | TGTGCCAGTCGCCAGCGGGAGTACAGAGACAGGGGCACCGGGGAGCTGTTTTTT
. | TRBJ2-5 | TRBV15 | . | CATSRDAAQETQYF | TGTGCCACCAGCAGAGATGCGGCTCAAGAGACCCAGTACTTC
. | TRBJ2-7 | TRBV20-1 | . | CSAEVSVYEQYF | TGCAGTGCAGAGGTCTCGGTCTACGAGCAGTACTTC
. | TRBJ2-7 | TRBV6-1 | . | CASTRERGGLLEQYF | TGTGCCAGCACCCGAGAAAGGGGCGGACTTTTAGAGCAGTACTTC
many | TRBJ2-1 | TRBV5-6 | TRBD1 | CASVGTASYNEQFF | TGTGCCAGCGTCGGGACAGCGAGTTACAATGAGCAGTTCTTC
few | TRBJ2-7 | TRBV30 | . | CAWSQQGYEQYF | TGTGCCTGGAGTCAACAGGGTTACGAGCAGTACTTC
. | TRBJ2-7 | TRBV12-3/TRBV12-4 | TRBD2 | CANLRLAVPSTYEQYF | TGTGCCAACCTCAGACTAGCGGTCCCCTCAACCTACGAGCAGTACTTC
. | TRBJ1-5 | TRBV4-2 | TRBD1 | CASSQAGTGEQPQHF | TGTGCCAGCAGCCAAGCCGGGACAGGCGAGCAGCCCCAGCATTTT
. | TRBJ1-2 | TRBV4-2 | TRBD1 | CASSQDRDRRKSNYGYTF | TGTGCCAGCAGCCAAGATCGGGACAGGCGAAAATCTAACTATGGCTACACCTTC
. | TRBJ1-5 | TRBV2 | . | CASSERRASNQPQHF | TGTGCCAGCAGTGAACGAAGGGCTAGCAATCAGCCCCAGCATTTT
. | TRBJ2-1 | TRBV19 | TRBD1 | CASSTDRVEGEQFF | TGTGCCAGTAGTACCGACAGGGTTGAAGGTGAGCAGTTCTTC
. | TRBJ2-3 | TRBV20-1 | TRBD2 | CSASPLGSGRSDTQYF | TGCAGTGCTAGCCCCCTTGGTAGCGGGAGGTCAGATACGCAGTATTTT
. | TRBJ2-7 | TRBV2 | . | CASSGILYNEQYF | TGTGCCAGCAGTGGCATCCTTTACAATGAGCAGTACTTC
once | TRBJ1-1 | TRBV20-1 | . | CSARDWQWDTEAFF | TGCAGTGCTAGAGATTGGCAATGGGACACTGAAGCTTTCTTT
. | TRBJ2-7 | TRBV12-3/TRBV12-4 | . | CASSSNPPRVDEQYF | TGTGCCAGCAGTTCCAATCCCCCTAGAGTTGACGAGCAGTACTTC
. | TRBJ2-4 | TRBV29-1 | . | CSVEGVSKNIQYF | TGCAGCGTGGAGGGGGTTTCAAAAAACATTCAGTACTTC
once | TRBJ1-6 | TRBV20-1 | TRBD1 | CSARPGGESYNSPLHF | TGCAGTGCTAGACCAGGGGGCGAATCCTATAATTCACCCCTCCACTTT